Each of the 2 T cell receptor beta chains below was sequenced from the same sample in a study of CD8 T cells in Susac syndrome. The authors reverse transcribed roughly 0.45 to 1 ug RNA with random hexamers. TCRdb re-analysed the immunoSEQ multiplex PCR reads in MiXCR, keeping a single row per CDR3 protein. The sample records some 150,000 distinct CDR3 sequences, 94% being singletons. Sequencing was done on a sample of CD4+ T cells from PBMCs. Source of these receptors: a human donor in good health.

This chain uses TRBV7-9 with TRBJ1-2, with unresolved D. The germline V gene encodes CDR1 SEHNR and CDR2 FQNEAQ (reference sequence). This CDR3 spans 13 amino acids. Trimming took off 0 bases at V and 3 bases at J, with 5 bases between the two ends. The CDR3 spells CASSLACDYGYTF. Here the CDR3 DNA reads TGTGCCAGCAGCTTAGCATGCGACTATGGCTACACCTTC.

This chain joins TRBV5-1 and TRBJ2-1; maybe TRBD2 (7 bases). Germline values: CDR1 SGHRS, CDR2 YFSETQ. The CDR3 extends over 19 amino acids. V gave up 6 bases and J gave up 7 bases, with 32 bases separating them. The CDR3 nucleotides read TGCGCCAGCAATTGGGGGGCTCCTAGCGGAATTCGCCCTCCTAATGAGCAGTTCTTC. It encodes CASNWGAPSGIRPPNEQFF.